What follows are 23 T cell receptor beta chains derived from one specimen sequenced in a study of shared clonotypes between healthy human individuals. CD45RO negativity and positive selection for CCR7 defined naive CD8 cells, a population that excluded terminally differentiated effector memory CD45RA+ cells. This table comes from immunoSEQ multiplex PCR, and its TCRdb copy is limited to in-frame clones, with some not included. The sample shows about 2 million clones, about 95% of them seen only once. Sample: naive CD8+ T cells sorted from blood. These receptors were taken from a man younger than 35 in good health.

This clone came up once. V and J are TRBV19 and TRBJ1-2; 7 bases line up with TRBD1. Germline values: CDR1 LNHDA, CDR2 SQIVND (reference sequence). The CDR3 sequence is 14 residues long. After removal of 1 base from V and 6 bases from J, the junction contained 5 bases not matched to a gene. The chain's CDR3 is CASSIGGQGDGYTF. Written as DNA, the CDR3 is TGTGCCAGTAGTATAGGAGGCCAGGGGGATGGCTACACCTTC. The full variable domain, rest sourced from reference TRBV19 and TRBJ1-2, is DGGITQSPKYLFRKEGQNVTLSCEQNLNHDAMYWYRQDPGQGLRLIYYSQIVNDFQKGDIAEGYSVSREKKESFPLTVTSAQKNPTAFYLCASSIGGQGDGYTFGSGTRLTVV.

Worth noting for this clone: The junction does not match germline at one end; this may be a read error. CDR3 in DNA: TGTGCCAGTAGTTTAGACATAGCCAAAAACATTCAGTACTTC. Protein sequence: CASSLDIAKNIQYF. The chain carries TRBV19 and TRBJ2-4, with D unclear. CDR1 LNHDA and CDR2 SQIVND come from the germline V gene (reference sequence). The CDR3 extends over 14 amino acids.

This sequence joins TRBV9 and TRBJ2-7, with D maybe TRBD1 (5 bases). The CDR3 covers 15 residues. From germline, CDR1 is SGDLS and CDR2 YYNGEE. The V gene lost 0 bases and the J gene lost 2 bases, with 12 bases spanning the gap. The CDR3 is CASSVGGAETYEQYF. CDR3 nucleotide sequence: TGTGCCAGCAGCGTAGGTGGGGCGGAAACCTACGAGCAGTACTTC.

This sequence joins TRBV19 and TRBJ1-2; D is uncertain. Per germline, CDR1 LNHDA and CDR2 SQIVND (reference sequence). V lost 7 bases and J 8 bases, leaving 26 bases between the germline ends. CDR3 length equals 16 residues. The CDR3 here is CASTNPQGGLPRGYTF. The CDR3 DNA reads as TGTGCCAGTACCAACCCACAAGGTGGGCTGCCCCGGGGCTACACCTTC.

The chain combines TRBV4-3 with TRBJ1-2; 11 bases are shared with TRBD1. The CDR3 spans 14 residues. Germline V gene lookup returns CDR1 LGHNA and CDR2 YSLEER. Losses at the gene ends were 5 bases for V and 4 bases for J; bases not matched to a gene: 3. CDR3 sequence reads: CASSEGTGGYGYTF. In DNA form, the CDR3 reads TGCGCCAGCAGCGAAGGGACAGGGGGCTATGGCTACACCTTC.

The chain links TRBV4-1 to TRBJ1-1; weak D call: TRBD1 (5 bases). The V end lost 0 bases, the J end lost 12 bases, and 17 bases lay between the germline ends. Germline CDR1 and CDR2: MGHRA and YSYEKL. The CDR3 sequence is 14 residues long. CDR3 in DNA: TGCGCCAGCAGCCAAGATAGGGGATACGATGCGACTTTCTTT. This codes for CASSQDRGYDATFF.

Points on this clone: Additional DNA sequences in this sample encode the identical CDR3. This chain connects TRBV28 to TRBJ2-7, with a weak D call TRBD2 (6 bases). CDR1 is MDHEN and CDR2 is SYDVKM in the germline V gene. The CDR3 is 13 residues long. V was pared by 6 bases and J by 5 bases, with 14 bases between. Here the CDR3 DNA reads TGTGCCAGCAGCCCCCCGTGGAGGGACGAGCAGTACTTC. Translation: CASSPPWRDEQYF.

V is TRBV6-5 and J is TRBJ2-7; D is perhaps TRBD1 (5 bases). In germline, CDR1 is MNHEY, CDR2 SVGAGI. V was shortened by 0 bases and J by 5 bases, with 14 bases between the two germline ends. There are 15 residues in the CDR3. The CDR3 DNA is TGTGCCAGCAGTTACTCGGCAGGGTATAGAGACGAGCAGTACTTC. Its protein product is CASSYSAGYRDEQYF.

The V call is TRBV6-6, the J call TRBJ1-2; D not certain. Germline CDR1 and CDR2: MNHNY and SVGAGI (reference sequence). Trimming stripped 10 bases from V and 5 bases from J, with 5 bases between. The CDR3 loop spans 9 amino acids. The CDR3 here is CATGYGYTF. The CDR3 DNA is TGTGCCACCGGGTATGGCTACACCTTC.

The gene calls are TRBV9 and TRBJ2-1; D is ambiguous. CDR3 size: 14 residues. Germline V lookup: CDR1 SGDLS, CDR2 YYNGEE. Trimming took 6 bases from V and 4 from J, leaving 14 bases between them. The CDR3 nucleotides read TGTGCCAGCACTCCGGCGAAAGAGTACAATGAGCAGTTCTTC. This gives the protein CASTPAKEYNEQFF.

This chain's CDR3 is CASSLVRTDYEQYF. CDR3 sequence (DNA): TGTGCCAGCAGCTTAGTTAGGACAGACTACGAGCAGTACTTC. The chain links TRBV11-2 to TRBJ2-7; perhaps TRBD1 as D (6 bases). CDR1 and CDR2 (germline): SGHAT, FQNNGV. The CDR3 loop spans 14 amino acids. V gave up 1 base and J gave up 3 bases, with 10 bases separating them.

The gene calls are TRBV27 and TRBJ2-7; TRBD2 matches at 10 bases. This CDR3 has 13 residues. CDR1 and CDR2 from the germline V gene are MNHEY and SMNVEV (reference sequence). The V segment lost 6 bases and the J segment 6 bases; nucleotides outside the gene matches: 5. The CDR3 bases are TGTGCCAGCAGCAATCTAGCGGGAGTCGAGCAGTACTTC. It yields the protein CASSNLAGVEQYF.

This chain links TRBV4-1 with TRBJ1-2, with a weak D call TRBD1 (5 bases). The CDR3 length is 14 residues. V was shortened by 1 base and J by 6 bases, with 12 bases between the two germline ends. Germline V CDR1 and CDR2: MGHRA, YSYEKL. The CDR3 DNA reads as TGCGCCAGCAGCCAAGTGGCAGGGATCCATGGCTACACCTTC. Translated: CASSQVAGIHGYTF.

This chain uses TRBV10-2 with TRBJ2-1, with D possibly matching TRBD1 (6 bases). Germline CDR1 WSHSY, CDR2 SAAADI. Trimming took off 5 bases at V and 3 bases at J, with 8 bases between the two ends. This CDR3 has 13 residues. CDR3 DNA sequence: TGCGCCAGCAGTACAGGGCTCTACAATGAGCAGTTCTTC. Its protein is CASSTGLYNEQFF.

The rearrangement uses TRBV11-2 and TRBJ2-1; unclear D gene. The CDR3 loop spans 13 amino acids. V was pared by 6 bases and J by 4 bases, with 10 bases between. CDR1 is SGHAT, CDR2 FQNNGV, per germline. The CDR3 nucleotides read TGTGCCAGCAGTGGGGAAGATTACAATGAGCAGTTCTTC. It encodes CASSGEDYNEQFF.

There are a few counts of this clone. The chain recombines TRBV29-1 with TRBJ1-3, with TRBD1 as a possible D gene (5 bases). The V gene lost 3 bases and the J gene lost 3 bases, with 15 bases spanning the gap. Germline CDR1 reads SQVTM; CDR2 reads ANQGSEA. The CDR3 spans 15 residues. The CDR3 reads CSVDPGPGYGNTIYF. The CDR3 DNA is TGCAGCGTTGATCCAGGGCCGGGGTATGGAAACACCATATATTTT.

This rearrangement joins TRBV14 to TRBJ2-5; possible D gene TRBD2, 5 bases. There are 15 residues in the CDR3. V lost 4 bases, J lost 5 bases, and 17 bases lay in between. Germline V gives CDR1 SGHDN, CDR2 FVKESK. The CDR3 here is CASSPLGVASETQYF. The CDR3 DNA is TGTGCCAGCAGCCCCCTTGGGGTAGCGTCGGAGACCCAGTACTTC.

This chain links TRBV4-1 with TRBJ2-7, with 10 positions matching TRBD2. V lost 1 base, J lost 5 bases, and 11 bases stayed unmatched. The germline V gene encodes CDR1 MGHRA and CDR2 YSYEKL. This CDR3 has 17 amino acids. Here the CDR3 reads CASSQAPAGGPADEQYF. In DNA form, the CDR3 reads TGCGCCAGCAGCCAAGCCCCAGCGGGGGGGCCCGCTGACGAGCAGTACTTC.

The chain couples TRBV7-9 to TRBJ1-1; no clear D gene. The V and J ends lost 1 base and 5 bases respectively, with 8 bases between them. The CDR3 loop spans 13 amino acids. Looked up from germline, CDR1 is SEHNR and CDR2 is FQNEAQ (reference sequence). CDR3 region: CASSLVDGTEAFF. The CDR3 nucleotides read TGTGCCAGCAGCTTAGTCGACGGAACTGAAGCTTTCTTT.

The genes are TRBV11-2 and TRBJ2-1; D possibly corresponds to TRBD1 (5 bases). In germline, CDR1 is SGHAT, CDR2 FQNNGV. This CDR3 spans 15 amino acids. Trimming shortened V by 5 bases and J by 7 bases, and 18 bases separated the two germline ends. CDR3 residues: CASSTLVIGENEQFF. The CDR3 coding sequence is TGTGCCAGCAGCACCCTAGTAATAGGGGAAAATGAGCAGTTCTTC.

V and J are TRBV10-3 and TRBJ1-2, with D tentatively TRBD1 (6 bases). There are 16 residues in the CDR3. V dropped 6 bases and J dropped 4 bases, with 21 bases sitting between them. Germline CDR1 ENHRY, CDR2 SYGVKD. Here the CDR3 DNA reads TGTGCCATCAGCAAGACTGTAGACGGACAGTTCTATGGCTACACCTTC. The encoded protein is CAISKTVDGQFYGYTF.

CDR3 sequence: CATSHDRGQETQYF. CDR3 bases: TGTGCCACCAGCCACGACAGAGGACAAGAGACCCAGTACTTC. The V call is TRBV15, the J call TRBJ2-5; tentatively, D is TRBD1 (5 bases). The V and J ends lost 5 bases and 2 bases respectively, with 12 bases between them. The CDR3 has 14 residues. The germline V gene encodes CDR1 LNHNV and CDR2 YYDKDF (reference sequence).

The chain combines TRBV11-2 with TRBJ1-2, with 11 positions matching TRBD1. The germline V gene encodes CDR1 SGHAT and CDR2 FQNNGV. The J segment lost 4 bases and the V segment lost 5 bases, leaving 9 bases of the junction unmatched. CDR3 size: 16 residues. The CDR3 DNA reads as TGTGCCAGCAGCCTCCCGGACAGGGGGCGCGTCTATGGCTACACCTTC. Translating it yields CASSLPDRGRVYGYTF.